Below, 20 T cell receptor beta chains from the same sample are listed, as sequenced in a study of Ad26.COV2.S vaccination and SARS-CoV-2 variants. Noted treatment: around 19 received Ad26.COV2.S at low or high dose, single or two shots; 5 received placebo; per-sample allocation not given. Repertoires come from day 63 after the first vaccine or placebo injection. Profiling relied on immunoSEQ multiplex PCR, and the TCRdb table lists in-frame clones only, not all of them. This table holds about 480,000 clones, around nine tenths found once. Sequenced here: peripheral blood, sampled in a trial of Ad26.COV2.S vaccine versus placebo. The receptors here all came from a person between 18 and 65 years old who received the Ad26.COV2.S COVID-19 vaccine or a placebo.

The CDR3 spells CASMGAGELFF. In DNA form, the CDR3 reads TGTGCCAGCATGGGGGCCGGGGAGCTGTTTTTT. This rearrangement joins TRBV28 to TRBJ2-2; D tentatively reads TRBD1 or TRBD2 (5 bases each). The CDR3 sequence is 11 residues long. V dropped 7 bases and J dropped 6 bases, with 6 bases sitting between them. Germline loops: CDR1 MDHEN, CDR2 SYDVKM. The variable domain in full, completed from reference TRBV28 and TRBJ2-2, reads DVKVTQSSRYLVKRTGEKVFLECVQDMDHENMFWYRQDPGLGLRLIYFSYDVKMKEKGDIPEGYSVSREKKERFSLILESASTNQTSMYLCASMGAGELFFGEGSRLTVL.

The chain has TRBV21-1 and TRBJ1-3. TRBV21-1 is marked as a pseudogene. The CDR3 loop spans 14 amino acids. Written as DNA, the CDR3 is TGTGCCAGCAGCAAGCAAAAGCGGGGAAACACCATATATTTT. Protein: CASSKQKRGNTIYF.

The CDR3 is CASNLTPDSYGYTF. Here the CDR3 DNA reads TGCGCCAGCAACCTCACTCCGGACAGCTATGGCTACACCTTC. The V and J genes are TRBV5-1 and TRBJ1-2, with a possible D match to TRBD1 (6 bases). This CDR3 spans 14 amino acids. V was shortened by 6 bases and J by 4 bases, with 16 bases between the two germline ends. Germline values: CDR1 SGHRS, CDR2 YFSETQ.

The chain has TRBV13 and TRBJ2-7; D is perhaps TRBD1 or TRBD2 (5 bases each). This CDR3 region has 15 residues. The germline V and J ends were trimmed by 4 bases and 0 bases, with 13 bases remaining between them. Germline CDR1 PRHDT, CDR2 FYEKMQ (reference sequence). The DNA for the CDR3 is TGTGCCAGCAGCTCCCGGGACGGAGGCTCCTACGAGCAGTACTTC. As protein: CASSSRDGGSYEQYF.

This clone appeared once. The V and J genes are TRBV5-5 and TRBJ2-7, with D perhaps matching TRBD1 (6 bases). Germline V gives CDR1 SGHKS, CDR2 YYEKEE (reference sequence). The CDR3 loop spans 15 amino acids. V gave up 2 bases and J gave up 3 bases, with 15 bases separating them. In DNA form, the CDR3 reads TGTGCCAGCAGCTTTCAACAGGGCCCACTCTACGAGCAGTACTTC. Amino acids: CASSFQQGPLYEQYF.

The genes are TRBV4-1 and TRBJ2-2; either TRBD1 or TRBD2 may supply D (5 bases each). This CDR3 is 15 amino acids long. V was cut by 0 bases and J by 0 bases, with 5 bases left in between. The germline gives CDR1 MGHRA, CDR2 YSYEKL. This chain's CDR3 is CASSQEGANTGELFF. In nucleotides, the CDR3 is TGCGCCAGCAGCCAAGAGGGGGCGAACACCGGGGAGCTGTTTTTT.

The chain carries TRBV28 and TRBJ2-7; tentative D call: TRBD2 (7 bases). This CDR3 region has 17 residues. Germline CDR1 is MDHEN and CDR2 is SYDVKM. V was shortened by 4 bases and J by 3 bases, with 22 bases between the two germline ends. In DNA form, the CDR3 reads TGTGCCAGCAGTTCCCTGGGGCGGGGGCTAGCTAACTACGAGCAGTACTTC. This codes for CASSSLGRGLANYEQYF.

Of note for this clone: Different DNA sequences within this sample yield the same CDR3. The rearrangement links TRBV30 to TRBJ2-7, with unresolved D. The CDR3 contains 14 residues. The germline V gene encodes CDR1 GTSNPN and CDR2 SVGIG (reference sequence). The germline V and J ends were trimmed by 0 bases and 0 bases, with 9 bases remaining between them. The CDR3 DNA reads TGTGCCTGGAGTGTCGGGCAGGTCTCCTACGAGCAGTACTTC. It translates to CAWSVGQVSYEQYF.

This chain joins TRBV7-2 and TRBJ2-7; D perhaps matches TRBD1 (6 bases). This CDR3 comprises 17 residues. Between the trimmed V and J ends, which lost 5 bases and 3 bases, there was a span of 23 bases. Per the germline V gene, CDR1 is SGHTA and CDR2 is FQGNSA. CDR3 amino acids: CASSQPRVGAAVYEQYF. For the CDR3, the DNA is TGTGCCAGCAGCCAACCCCGGGTGGGGGCGGCCGTCTACGAGCAGTACTTC.

CDR3 loop: CASSMGALGVRDTQYF. For the CDR3, the DNA is TGTGCCAGCAGTATGGGGGCCCTAGGGGTTAGAGATACGCAGTATTTT. This rearrangement joins TRBV28 to TRBJ2-3, with a tentative D call TRBD1 (6 bases). Germline assignment: CDR1 MDHEN and CDR2 SYDVKM. The CDR3 extends over 16 amino acids. Trimming took 5 bases from V and 5 from J, leaving 20 bases between them.

The genes are TRBV30 and TRBJ2-2; D gene unclear. Looked up from germline, CDR1 is GTSNPN and CDR2 is SVGIG (reference sequence). Trimming took 1 base from V and 3 from J, leaving 6 bases between them. CDR3 size: 13 residues. DNA of the CDR3: TGTGCCTGGAGTGGAGCATACACCGGGGAGCTGTTTTTT. This encodes CAWSGAYTGELFF.

The chain employs TRBV29-1 and TRBJ2-7; 10 bases map to TRBD1. J lost 10 bases, V lost 4 bases, and 7 bases had no gene match. The germline CDR1 and CDR2 sequences are SQVTM and ANQGSEA. The CDR3 spans 12 residues. The DNA of the CDR3 is TGCAGCGTTGGGGGGGGACAGGGGCTTCAGTACTTC. Protein product: CSVGGGQGLQYF.

V usage is TRBV29-1 and J usage is TRBJ1-5; D is uncertain. V was cut by 6 bases and J by 4 bases, with 16 bases left in between. Germline CDR1 and CDR2: SQVTM and ANQGSEA. The CDR3 spans 14 residues. CDR3 sequence: CSVGGPEQNQPQHF. The CDR3 nucleotides are TGCAGCGTCGGCGGTCCAGAACAAAATCAGCCCCAGCATTTT.

J is TRBJ2-3 and V is TRBV4-1; D not certain. Germline assignment: CDR1 MGHRA and CDR2 YSYEKL. V was pared by 1 base and J by 4 bases, with 12 bases between. The CDR3 consists of 15 residues. CDR3 DNA: TGCGCCAGCAGCCAAGGACCCTCGTTCTCAGATACGCAGTATTTT. Translated: CASSQGPSFSDTQYF.

The chain uses TRBV2 and TRBJ1-3; TRBD1 might be the D (6 bases). CDR3 length: 15 residues. The V end was cut by 6 bases, the J end by 0 bases, with 12 bases between. CDR1 and CDR2 (germline): SNHLY, FYNNEI. CDR3 sequence (DNA): TGTGCCAGCAGAGAACAGGGAATCTCTGGAAACACCATATATTTT. Translation gives CASREQGISGNTIYF.

The V and J genes are TRBV5-1 and TRBJ1-1; D might be TRBD1 (5 bases). Germline V gene lookup returns CDR1 SGHRS and CDR2 YFSETQ. This CDR3 region has 16 residues. The V end lost 6 bases, the J end lost 3 bases, and 21 bases lay between the germline ends. CDR3 in DNA: TGCGCCAGCAAGGACACCGGTCCTTATTCGGACACTGAAGCTTTCTTT. Amino acids: CASKDTGPYSDTEAFF.

This CDR3 is CSVDTGSRANVLTF. The CDR3 DNA follows: TGCAGCGTTGATACCGGGTCCCGGGCCAACGTCCTGACTTTC. V gene TRBV29-1 combines with J gene TRBJ2-6; no definite D call. V was clipped by 3 bases and J by 5 bases, with 11 bases between them. Germline V lookup: CDR1 SQVTM, CDR2 ANQGSEA. The CDR3 totals 14 residues.

This sequence joins TRBV25-1 and TRBJ1-5, with no clear D. CDR1 MGHDK and CDR2 SYGVNS come from the germline V gene. Trimming removed 1 base at V and 0 bases at J, with 4 bases between. The CDR3 loop spans 14 amino acids. This chain's CDR3 is CASSESGSNQPQHF. DNA of the CDR3: TGTGCCAGCAGTGAATCCGGTAGCAATCAGCCCCAGCATTTT.

V gene TRBV27 combines with J gene TRBJ2-2; tentatively, D is TRBD1 (5 bases). Germline V gene lookup returns CDR1 MNHEY and CDR2 SMNVEV (reference sequence). This CDR3 comprises 17 residues. Trimming removed 6 bases at V and 0 bases at J, with 17 bases between. The CDR3 bases are TGTGCCAGCAGGCCGTTCAGGGCCCAGCCGAACACCGGGGAGCTGTTTTTT. This sequence encodes CASRPFRAQPNTGELFF.

The V call is TRBV27, the J call TRBJ2-2; tentative D call: TRBD2 (6 bases). V lost 5 bases, J lost 6 bases, and 10 bases lay in between. The CDR3 loop spans 13 amino acids. Germline V CDR1 and CDR2: MNHEY, SMNVEV (reference sequence). The CDR3 loop is CASSPPGAGELFF. The CDR3 DNA is TGTGCCAGCAGTCCCCCGGGAGCCGGGGAGCTGTTTTTT.